This TCR beta chain was retrieved from a study of post-analysis software for immune sequencing data. Study conclusions and caveats: With F measure, samples from one preparation batch clustered together strongly. Those with multiple sclerosis, the patient group, showed significantly lower normalized Chao1 diversity than controls.

Included in the TCR beta cDNA libraries were unique molecular identifiers. TCRdb used MiXCR to reprocess the PCR reads, holding one entry per CDR3 protein. Of 600,000 to 700,000 distinct CDR3 sequences in the sample, 59% are singletons; the top ten hold approximately 10%. A few counts support this clonotype. Antigen unknown. Sequencing used blood. This clonotype was obtained from a girl aged 2-10 years with multiple sclerosis.

CDR3 DNA: TGTGCCAGCAGCTGGTACGGCGACAATCAGCCCCAGCATTTT. It encodes CASSWYGDNQPQHF. V and J are TRBV6-2 or TRBV6-3 and TRBJ1-5; D is unresolved. This CDR3 is built from 14 residues. The V gene's germline CDR1 is MNHEY and CDR2 SVGEGT. The V end was cut by 6 bases, the J end by 3 bases, with 12 bases between.